What follows describes a single T cell receptor (beta chain). What it recognizes is unknown. The sample comes from a study of vaccination effects on CD4 cells after COVID-19. Antigen-specific CD4+ T cells were expanded (with viral peptide pools) by the ViraFEST assay ahead of sequencing. Subsequent to a culture period of about ten days, CD4+ T cells were isolated. Recipients of the vaccine had no prior SARS-CoV-2 infection and negative nucleocapsid antibodies. Fresh IL-2-containing medium replaced half the medium on days 3 and 7. Study results and limitations: Recruitment yielded few convalescent patients, and the study had no early post-infection timepoints.

The assay was immunoSEQ multiplex PCR, and TCRdb's table has in-frame clones only and misses some. The sample lists 35,000 to 50,000 clones; more than 65% were seen once. The V end lost 3 bases, the J end lost 1 base, and 14 bases lay between the germline ends. The CDR3 loop spans 16 amino acids. Germline assignment: CDR1 SGHRS and CDR2 YFSETQ. This clonotype was sampled from a human donor who received a COVID-19 vaccine. The V gene is TRBV5-1, the J gene TRBJ2-1, with D possibly TRBD2 on 5 matching bases. The starting material was CD4+ T cells from PBMCs cultured with HCoV-NL63 spike peptides, obtained before COVID-19 vaccination. CDR3 bases: TGCGCCAGCAGCTCGTCGCTAGCTTCGTCCTACAATGAGCAGTTCTTC. It is translated as CASSSSLASSYNEQFF.